The 10 T cell receptor beta chains in this list originate from one sample, sequenced in a study of T cells after yellow fever vaccination. In TCRdb, the 5' RACE reads were re-called with MiXCR into one record per CDR3 protein. Here the sample spans 200,000 to 250,000 distinct CDR3 sequences, approximately 3% being singletons. The sequences come from CD4+ T cells sorted from PBMCs, collected 10 days after the yellow fever booster vaccination. Receptors originate from a man in his late teens or twenties who received the YFV17D yellow fever vaccine.

As regards this clonotype: Just one base apart from a much larger clone, this may be a read error. This rearrangement joins TRBV5-1 to TRBJ2-1, with 9 bases matching TRBD2. The CDR3 is 16 amino acids. The germline CDR1 and CDR2 sequences are SGHRS and YFSETQ. The CDR3, as DNA: TGCGCCAGCAGCTTGGACCCTAGCGGGGACCTCAATGTGCAGTTCTTC. Its protein product is CASSLDPSGDLNVQFF. Drawing the rest from reference TRBV5-1 and TRBJ2-1, the complete variable domain is KAGVTQTPRYLIKTRGQQVTLSCSPISGHRSVSWYQQTPGQGLQFLFEYFSETQRNKGNFPGRFSGRQFSNSRSEMNVSTLELGDSALYLCASSLDPSGDLNVQFFGPGTRLTVL.

This clonotype was detected many times. The gene calls are TRBV5-1 and TRBJ2-2, with no clear D. The CDR3 extends over 13 amino acids. CDR1 SGHRS and CDR2 YFSETQ come from the germline V gene. The V end lost 0 bases, the J end lost 4 bases, and 4 bases lay between the germline ends. As DNA, the CDR3 is TGCGCCAGCAGCTTGGGCAGCACCGGGGAGCTGTTTTTT. Protein product: CASSLGSTGELFF.

DNA for the CDR3: TGTGCCAGCAGTGAAATGGGGTCGACAGGGGTGCAGTACTTC. It codes for CASSEMGSTGVQYF. The chain joins TRBV25-1 to TRBJ2-7; 8 bases align to TRBD1. There are 14 residues in the CDR3. J gave up 9 bases and V 2 bases, and 9 bases lay outside the gene matches. Germline V gives CDR1 MGHDK, CDR2 SYGVNS.

This clonotype was counted at least ten times. The chain is built from TRBV5-1 and TRBJ2-2; unclear D gene. CDR1 is SGHRS, CDR2 YFSETQ, per germline. Trimming removed 0 bases at V and 0 bases at J, with 6 bases between. The CDR3 contains 15 residues. The CDR3 DNA reads TGCGCCAGCAGCTTGGGCAGAACGAACACCGGGGAGCTGTTTTTT. It specifies CASSLGRTNTGELFF.

This clonotype was seen ten or more times. This chain uses TRBV15 with TRBJ1-1, with a tentative D call TRBD1 (5 bases). Germline values: CDR1 LNHNV, CDR2 YYDKDF (reference sequence). V was pared by 5 bases and J by 11 bases, with 18 bases between. The CDR3 contains 13 residues. In DNA form, the CDR3 reads TGTGCCACCAGCCAATTTACCGGGACCAAGGCTTTCTTT. Its protein is CATSQFTGTKAFF.

This clonotype was picked up many times. V usage is TRBV4-1 and J usage is TRBJ2-4; D unclear. CDR3 length: 12 amino acids. Deletions cut 0 bases from V and 9 bases from J, with 6 bases between. CDR1 is MGHRA, CDR2 YSYEKL, per germline. The CDR3 spells CASSQESRIQYF. CDR3 DNA: TGCGCCAGCAGCCAAGAATCCCGCATTCAGTACTTC.

The sample holds many counts of this clonotype. V and J are TRBV29-1 and TRBJ2-3; D might be TRBD2 (6 bases). CDR3 size: 14 residues. Germline values: CDR1 SQVTM, CDR2 ANQGSEA. Trimming shortened V by 7 bases and J by 0 bases, and 14 bases separated the two germline ends. The DNA for the CDR3 is TGCAGCGCCTCGGGGCGGGGTAGCACAGATACGCAGTATTTT. This codes for CSASGRGSTDTQYF.

This clonotype was seen many times. The rearrangement joins TRBV5-1 to TRBJ2-5; 8 nucleotides align to TRBD1. CDR1 is SGHRS and CDR2 is YFSETQ in the germline V gene. This CDR3 is built from 13 residues. Trimming took 3 bases from V and 3 from J; bases not matched to a gene: 1. The CDR3 nucleotides read TGCGCCAGCAGCTGGGACAGGAAAGAGACCCAGTACTTC. Its translation is CASSWDRKETQYF.

This clonotype was seen ten or more times. The rearrangement joins TRBV18 to TRBJ1-6; no firm D call. Germline CDR1 and CDR2: KGHSH and LQKENI. The CDR3 is 18 amino acids. V was clipped by 1 base and J by 0 bases, with 13 bases between them. The CDR3: CASSPQRGGSSYNSPLHF. CDR3 nucleotides: TGTGCCAGCTCACCACAGCGTGGCGGAAGCTCCTATAATTCACCCCTCCACTTT.

This clonotype turned up a few times. The chain carries TRBV24-1 and TRBJ2-1, with D tentatively TRBD2 (6 bases). CDR1 and CDR2 (germline): KGHDR, SFDVKD. CDR3 length: 16 residues. V was clipped by 9 bases and J by 0 bases, with 17 bases between them. In DNA, the CDR3 is TGTGCCACCTTGGCCGGCGGGGCCGTCTCCTACAATGAGCAGTTCTTC. This codes for CATLAGGAVSYNEQFF.